The TCR beta chain under discussion was sequenced for a study of cytomegalovirus exposure and HLA in healthy donors. Regarding the study as a whole: Specific recognition of CMV antigens was confirmed in vitro for a few chains (all CMV-associated).

V lost 4 bases and J lost 7; bases outside the gene matches: 6. CDR3 size: 13 residues. Per the germline V gene, CDR1 is SGHNT and CDR2 is YYREEE (reference sequence). Remarks on this clone: The antigen remains undetermined.

It was with 60 Vbeta and 13 Jbeta primers that the PCR ran. Assay used: immunoSEQ multiplex PCR; TCRdb lists only in-frame clones, some missing. The table shows 95,000 to 150,000 clones, with around 66% occurring only once. Sample: PBMCs. The sequence was obtained from a man between 18 and 35 years old in good health and CMV-seronegative. The chain uses TRBV5-4 and TRBJ1-2; the match to TRBD1 covers 8 bases. The CDR3 DNA follows: TGTGCCAGCAGCCCCCCAGGGGGCGCTGGCTACACCTTC. Translating it yields CASSPPGGAGYTF.